This TCR beta chain was found in a study of cytomegalovirus exposure and HLA in healthy donors. Overall study context: Approximately 80 million unique TCRs from HLA-typed donors were held in an early data release.

It was with 60 Vbeta and 13 Jbeta primers that the PCR ran. Profiled with immunoSEQ multiplex PCR; TCRdb holds only in-frame clones, not every one. The table lists 160,000 or so clones, around 88% of them singletons. The ends lost 9 bases at V and 4 bases at J; junction bases unmatched: 11. Germline lookup yields CDR1 SGHTS and CDR2 YDEGEE. This CDR3 region has 14 residues. The chain uses TRBV5-8 and TRBJ2-5; TRBD1 matches 8 bases. Sequenced material: PBMCs. The receptor was isolated from a woman in her twenties or thirties in good health and CMV-seronegative. CDR3 residues: CANPSMTGVETQYF. CDR3 in DNA: TGTGCCAACCCCAGTATGACAGGGGTAGAGACCCAGTACTTC.